This entry features one T cell receptor (beta chain) sequence. The antigen it binds to is not known. No base qualities exist here, and no much larger clone lies one base off it. Expansion of CD8+CD57+ cells had been shown by flow cytometry in the patients chosen for sequencing. Severe acquired aplastic anemia was diagnosed in all patients according to International Study of Aplastic Anemia and Agranulocytosis and Camitta criteria. Patients had received no therapy at the time of blood sampling. In this study, sorted CD4+ and CD8+ T cells from the blood of healthy subjects and of severe aplastic anemia patients had their TCR repertoires deep-sequenced. Patients were enrolled under clinicaltrials.gov protocols 00001620, 01623167, 00001397, 00071045, 00081523 and 00961064 in the USA. Ficoll-Paque density gradient centrifugation was used to isolate peripheral blood mononuclear cells. Before DNA extraction, CD4+ and CD8+ T cells were sorted with FACS or magnetic beads.

Profiling of TCR beta VDJ combinations and CDR3 sequences used genomic DNA as the template. TCR repertoire sequencing was run on an Illumina HiSeq 2000. Processing in the source paper ran as follows. Repertoire assessment relied on Simpson's diversity index, CDR3 size and DJ length profiles, and TRBV/TRBJ rearrangement plots. The immunodominant clone was defined as the most abundant DNA sequence in deep sequencing data. CDR3 amino acid sequences were screened for sharing across subjects and were compared with published repertoires and the VDJdb database. TCRdb trimmed the raw reads at Q25, called clones with MiXCR and kept productive beta chains. Records with the same CDR3 protein are collapsed into one entry carrying the most frequent genes and DNA. The V and J calls and clone size come from TCRdb's table, not from the authors' own analysis. Recorded for this sample are 200,000 to 250,000 distinct CDR3 sequences; 55% to 65% of them occurred a single time. Together, the top ten hold 58% of the sample.

The sample is drawn from a study of CD8+CD57+ T cells in acquired aplastic anemia (dated by TCRdb to the late 2010s). General notes on the study: DNA extracted from sorted CD4+ and CD8+ cells had a mean of roughly 3.4 ug, with a range of roughly 0.17 to 30 ug. CD8+CD57+ expansion was defined as frequency above the mean frequency observed in healthy subjects.

Summary of the overall study and its limitations: No significant difference in CD8+ Simpson's diversity was found between patients and healthy controls (P=0.060). Twenty-nine CD8+ CDR3 sequences were found to be shared between patients and controls, but these sequences appeared to be highly expressed in patients and within the immunodominant clones of the patients.

The CDR3 goes from the cysteine to the phenylalanine over 13 residues. Here the CDR3 DNA is all that survives: 39 bases in frame from base 1. Based on the germline V gene (reference sequence), the CDR1 and CDR2 sequences are DFQATT and SNEGSKA. V lost 6 bases and J lost 7 bases, and the count of bases not matched to a germline gene is 9. The chain is encoded by TRBV20-1 joined to TRBJ2-7; a stretch of 10 junction bases matches TRBD2. Sequenced input: sorted CD4+, CD8+, or CD8+CD57+ T cells (not recorded which) from PBMCs. This TCR was recovered from a human donor with aplastic anemia. The CDR3 amino acid sequence is: CSAIAGGLGEQYF. The DNA is as follows: TGCAGTGCAATAGCGGGGGGCCTCGGGGAGCAGTACTTC.